A single sample gave rise to the 5 T cell receptor beta chains below, sequenced in a study of graft-versus-host responses after intestinal transplantation. Antigens for these TCRs are unknown. Produced via immunoSEQ multiplex PCR; TCRdb's table is partial and in-frame only. The data show roughly 120,000 clones, with over 75% seen just once and over 0.15% held by the top ten. The starting material was unstimulated CD4+ T cells sorted from spleen or lymph node cells, obtained before intestinal transplant. All receptors come from a human donor who received an intestinal transplant.

The chain employs TRBV11-2 and TRBJ2-7, with D possibly TRBD1 on 6 matching bases. The CDR3 covers 14 residues. Germline V gene sequence: CDR1 SGHAT, CDR2 FQNNGV. Trimming took off 5 bases at V and 0 bases at J, with 11 bases between the two ends. The CDR3 here is CASSTRTASYEQYF. DNA for the CDR3: TGTGCCAGCAGCACCCGGACAGCCTCCTACGAGCAGTACTTC.

V and J are TRBV5-6 and TRBJ1-1; D is uncertain. Between the trimmed V and J ends, which lost 3 bases and 1 base, there was a span of 10 bases. Germline V gene data show CDR1 as SGHDT and CDR2 as YYEEEE. The CDR3 loop spans 14 amino acids. The DNA for the CDR3 is TGTGCCAGCAGCTCGAGTAGAGGGAACACTGAAGCTTTCTTT. The encoded protein is CASSSSRGNTEAFF.

This chain uses TRBV19 with TRBJ2-7, with 9 bases fitting TRBD2. Trimming cost V 4 bases and J 2 bases; bases outside gene matches: 3. The germline V gene has CDR1 LNHDA and CDR2 SQIVND (reference sequence). The length of the CDR3 is 14 residues. The CDR3 protein is CASSRSGRTYEQYF. The CDR3 coding sequence is TGTGCCAGTAGTAGGAGCGGGAGGACCTACGAGCAGTACTTC.

The chain is built from TRBV6-5 and TRBJ2-3; D is perhaps TRBD2 (6 bases). The V end lost 2 bases, the J end lost 4 bases, and 13 bases lay between the germline ends. Germline loops: CDR1 MNHEY, CDR2 SVGAGI. The CDR3 consists of 15 residues. In DNA, the CDR3 is TGTGCCAGCAGTTACGCGCCGCCTAGCGCAGATACGCAGTATTTT. It yields the protein CASSYAPPSADTQYF.

This CDR3 is CASTPRGGRPSEQYF. The CDR3 DNA is TGTGCCAGTACCCCTAGAGGGGGACGGCCCTCCGAGCAGTACTTC. The rearrangement links TRBV19 to TRBJ2-7; the D gene is possibly TRBD1 (6 bases). Per germline, CDR1 LNHDA and CDR2 SQIVND (reference sequence). The V gene lost 7 bases and the J gene lost 6 bases, with 22 bases spanning the gap. This CDR3 comprises 15 residues.